A single sample is the source of the 27 T cell receptor beta chains below, sequenced in a study of T cell changes during pregnancy in multiple sclerosis. Sequencing was performed with immunoSEQ multiplex PCR; in TCRdb, only in-frame clones are kept and a portion is missing. The sample consists of some 69,000 clones, around nine tenths of them appearing once. The specimen was peripheral blood, collected in the second trimester of pregnancy. The receptor set was obtained from a female donor in good health, enrolled as a control in a pregnancy study.

The V and J genes are TRBV5-1 and TRBJ2-7; D unclear. The CDR3 has 11 amino acids. The V and J ends lost 3 bases and 3 bases respectively, with 4 bases between them. CDR1 and CDR2 from the germline V gene are SGHRS and YFSETQ. CDR3 bases: TGCGCCAGCAGCTCCCACTACGAGCAGTACTTC. Amino acid sequence: CASSSHYEQYF. Drawing the rest from reference TRBV5-1 and TRBJ2-7, the complete variable domain is KAGVTQTPRYLIKTRGQQVTLSCSPISGHRSVSWYQQTPGQGLQFLFEYFSETQRNKGNFPGRFSGRQFSNSRSEMNVSTLELGDSALYLCASSSHYEQYFGPGTRLTVT.

The chain carries TRBV6-1 and TRBJ2-2; D remains ambiguous. The CDR3 runs 12 residues. Germline V gene lookup returns CDR1 MNHNS and CDR2 SASEGT. With 3 bases removed from V and 7 bases from J, the gap between germline ends came to 6 bases. DNA of the CDR3: TGTGCCAGCAGTGACATTAGCGGGGAGCTGTTTTTT. Protein product: CASSDISGELFF.

This chain uses TRBV6-6 with TRBJ1-1; 7 bases are a match to TRBD1. There are 14 residues in the CDR3. The trim removed 5 bases at V and 1 base at J, leaving 4 bases unmatched. Germline values: CDR1 MNHNY, CDR2 SVGAGI (reference sequence). The CDR3: CASSPRTGNTEAFF. The CDR3 nucleotides are TGTGCCAGCAGTCCTAGGACAGGGAACACTGAAGCTTTCTTT.

The chain carries TRBV6-6 and TRBJ1-5; D might be TRBD1 (6 bases). Trimming shortened V by 7 bases and J by 5 bases, and 15 bases separated the two germline ends. Germline loops: CDR1 MNHNY, CDR2 SVGAGI (reference sequence). The CDR3 totals 14 residues. The CDR3 loop is CASTLRTVDQPQHF. DNA for the CDR3: TGTGCCAGCACCCTCCGGACAGTCGATCAGCCCCAGCATTTT.

The genes are TRBV5-6 and TRBJ1-5, with a tentative D call TRBD1 (6 bases). Trimming pared 0 bases from V and 7 bases from J, leaving 14 bases between. The length of the CDR3 is 15 residues. Per germline, CDR1 SGHDT and CDR2 YYEEEE. CDR3 in DNA: TGTGCCAGCAGCTTGGGACAGGCTCCGTACCAGCCCCAGCATTTT. This sequence encodes CASSLGQAPYQPQHF.

The chain carries TRBV4-3 and TRBJ2-7; tentative D call: TRBD2 (6 bases). CDR1 is LGHNA, CDR2 YSLEER, per germline. The CDR3 runs to 14 residues. V was clipped by 5 bases and J by 2 bases, with 13 bases between them. The CDR3 region is CASSSRDFPYEQYF. The CDR3 DNA sequence: TGCGCCAGCAGCTCCCGGGACTTTCCCTACGAGCAGTACTTC.

This chain joins TRBV5-6 and TRBJ1-6; 7 nucleotides match TRBD1. Germline CDR1 is SGHDT and CDR2 is YYEEEE. After removal of 4 bases from V and 2 bases from J, the junction contained 6 bases not matched to a gene. The CDR3 contains 16 residues. The CDR3 bases are TGTGCCAGCAGCGGCTCCACAGGGGCCTATAATTCACCCCTCCACTTT. The encoded protein is CASSGSTGAYNSPLHF.

This rearrangement joins TRBV28 to TRBJ1-1; D remains unclear. In germline, CDR1 is MDHEN, CDR2 SYDVKM. The CDR3 length is 11 residues. V was trimmed by 5 bases and J by 6 bases, leaving 7 bases between them. CDR3 nucleotides: TGTGCCAGCAGTCCCTTCGCTGAAGCTTTCTTT. Protein sequence: CASSPFAEAFF. The variable domain in full, completed from reference TRBV28 and TRBJ1-1, reads DVKVTQSSRYLVKRTGEKVFLECVQDMDHENMFWYRQDPGLGLRLIYFSYDVKMKEKGDIPEGYSVSREKKERFSLILESASTNQTSMYLCASSPFAEAFFGQGTRLTVV.

This chain uses TRBV28 with TRBJ2-3; 7 positions match TRBD1. Germline V lookup: CDR1 MDHEN, CDR2 SYDVKM. The junction had 5 bases not matched to a gene; V was cut back by 5 bases and J by 0 bases. The CDR3 has 15 residues. This CDR3 reads CASSLRGQSTDTQYF. The CDR3 nucleotides are TGTGCCAGCAGTCTTAGGGGACAGAGCACAGATACGCAGTATTTT.

The chain employs TRBV9 and TRBJ1-2; a possible D gene is TRBD1 (6 bases). Trimming removed 6 bases at V and 8 bases at J, with 14 bases between. This CDR3 region has 12 residues. Germline V gives CDR1 SGDLS, CDR2 YYNGEE. The DNA of the CDR3 is TGTGCCAGCATCGGGGACACGGAGGGCTACACCTTC. It is translated as CASIGDTEGYTF.

The count of this clone is one. V gene TRBV7-2 combines with J gene TRBJ1-2, with 7 bases fitting TRBD1. The germline V gene has CDR1 SGHTA and CDR2 FQGNSA. The CDR3 extends over 16 amino acids. The V segment lost 0 bases and the J segment 8 bases; nucleotides outside the gene matches: 12. CDR3 sequence reads: CASSLARQGSTGGYTF. CDR3 nucleotide sequence: TGTGCCAGCAGCTTAGCAAGACAGGGTTCGACAGGAGGCTACACCTTC. Drawing the rest from reference TRBV7-2 and TRBJ1-2, the complete variable domain is GAGVSQSPSNKVTEKGKDVELRCDPISGHTALYWYRQSLGQGLEFLIYFQGNSAPDKSGLPSDRFSAERTGGSVSTLTIQRTQQEDSAVYLCASSLARQGSTGGYTFGSGTRLTVV.

The CDR3 sequence is CASSNTLQAYGYTF. The CDR3, as DNA: TGTGCCAGCAGCAACACGTTACAGGCCTATGGCTACACCTTC. The chain is built from TRBV5-8 and TRBJ1-2, with D perhaps matching TRBD1 (5 bases). The germline gives CDR1 SGHTS, CDR2 YDEGEE. Trimming stripped 4 bases from V and 4 bases from J, with 14 bases between. The CDR3 has 14 residues.

This clone was found once. J is TRBJ1-2 and V is TRBV6-6, with D possibly matching TRBD1 (5 bases). The ends were cut back, 4 bases at V and 4 bases at J, with 13 bases in the middle. CDR1 is MNHNY, CDR2 SVGAGI, per germline (reference sequence). The CDR3 is 14 amino acids. The CDR3 region is CASSFDRDSYGYTF. CDR3 nucleotides: TGTGCCAGCAGTTTTGATAGGGACTCCTATGGCTACACCTTC.

The genes are TRBV5-1 and TRBJ2-3; 13 bases align to TRBD2. The CDR3 is made up of 17 amino acids. Trimming took 4 bases from V and 3 from J; bases not matched to a gene: 8. CDR1 is SGHRS, CDR2 YFSETQ, per germline. The CDR3 loop reads CASSQLLAGGRTDTQYF. The DNA for the CDR3 is TGCGCCAGCAGCCAACTACTAGCGGGGGGGCGAACAGATACGCAGTATTTT.

The V and J genes are TRBV28 and TRBJ2-7; tentative D call: TRBD1 (7 bases). Germline V gene data show CDR1 as MDHEN and CDR2 as SYDVKM. This CDR3 is 14 amino acids long. V lost 10 bases and J 2 bases, leaving 18 bases between the germline ends. The CDR3 sequence is CAIKGQGGTYEQYF. Written as DNA, the CDR3 is TGTGCCATCAAGGGGCAGGGGGGTACCTACGAGCAGTACTTC.

The rearrangement joins TRBV7-8 to TRBJ2-1; 10 nucleotides match TRBD2. V shed 1 base, J shed 3 bases, and the junction held 9 bases outside the gene matches. The CDR3 sequence is 18 residues long. The V gene's germline CDR1 is SGHVS and CDR2 FQNEAQ. The CDR3 region is CASSLGGSGGLFYNEQFF. DNA of the CDR3: TGTGCCAGCAGCTTAGGGGGTAGCGGGGGGCTTTTCTACAATGAGCAGTTCTTC.

The gene calls are TRBV29-1 and TRBJ2-3; TRBD1 aligns across 9 bases. V was clipped by 5 bases and J by 3 bases; unmatched bases: 6. There are 14 residues in the CDR3. CDR1 and CDR2 (germline): SQVTM, ANQGSEA. The CDR3 DNA follows: TGCAGCGTTACGGGACAGGGTATAACAGATACGCAGTATTTT. Its protein product is CSVTGQGITDTQYF.

This chain uses TRBV7-8 with TRBJ2-5; TRBD1 matches at 7 bases. V lost 3 bases to trimming and J lost 5 bases; unmatched junction nucleotides: 6. The CDR3 contains 14 residues. Germline V gene data show CDR1 as SGHVS and CDR2 as FQNEAQ. DNA for the CDR3: TGTGCCAGCAGCTTCGAGGGGGCCTGGGAGACCCAGTACTTC. It is translated as CASSFEGAWETQYF.

The J gene is TRBJ1-4, the V gene TRBV7-8, with 9 bases that match TRBD1. Germline lookup yields CDR1 SGHVS and CDR2 FQNEAQ. The junction had 7 bases not matched to a gene; V was cut back by 1 base and J by 7 bases. This CDR3 spans 16 amino acids. CDR3 in amino acids: CASSLGGTGGVEKLFF. In DNA, the CDR3 is TGTGCCAGCAGCTTAGGGGGAACAGGGGGCGTTGAAAAACTGTTTTTT.

This chain links TRBV6-5 with TRBJ2-7; D might be TRBD2 (6 bases). The CDR3 has 14 residues. Germline CDR1 MNHEY, CDR2 SVGAGI. Trimming took 6 bases from V and 2 from J, leaving 14 bases between them. CDR3 region: CASRSGGVTYEQYF. For the CDR3, the DNA is TGTGCCAGCAGGTCTGGAGGGGTGACCTACGAGCAGTACTTC.

This chain joins TRBV4-3 and TRBJ1-5, with 10 bases lining up with TRBD1. This CDR3 contains 17 residues. V dropped 0 bases and J dropped 3; count of bases not matched to a gene: 5. Germline V gene sequence: CDR1 LGHNA, CDR2 YSLEER. In nucleotides, the CDR3 is TGCGCCAGCAGCCAAGATTGGACAGGGGGAATCAATCAGCCCCAGCATTTT. As protein: CASSQDWTGGINQPQHF.

The chain links TRBV4-3 to TRBJ2-1; D is perhaps TRBD2 (6 bases). The ends were cut back, 1 base at V and 4 bases at J, with 17 bases in the middle. This CDR3 region has 17 residues. The germline V gene encodes CDR1 LGHNA and CDR2 YSLEER. The CDR3 DNA reads as TGCGCCAGCAGCCAAGTTCCGGGGCCCGGGGGTTACAATGAGCAGTTCTTC. Translated: CASSQVPGPGGYNEQFF.

The rearrangement links TRBV7-8 to TRBJ1-5, with 11 bases aligning to TRBD1. The CDR3 loop spans 15 amino acids. CDR1 and CDR2 from the germline V gene are SGHVS and FQNEAQ. Losses at the gene ends were 5 bases for V and 6 bases for J; bases not matched to a gene: 6. CDR3 residues: CASSPGQGVGQPQHF. DNA for the CDR3: TGTGCCAGCAGCCCGGGACAGGGGGTCGGTCAGCCCCAGCATTTT.

This sequence joins TRBV19 and TRBJ2-3, with 9 bases fitting TRBD2. The CDR3 extends over 15 amino acids. J lost 5 bases, V lost 5 bases, and 8 bases had no gene match. Germline V gives CDR1 LNHDA, CDR2 SQIVND (reference sequence). The CDR3 protein is CASSSLAGRGDTQYF. The CDR3 DNA is TGTGCCAGTAGTTCCCTAGCGGGGCGGGGAGATACGCAGTATTTT.

The chain joins TRBV5-4 to TRBJ1-1; possibly TRBD1 for D (5 bases). Deletions cut 4 bases from V and 0 bases from J, with 13 bases between. The CDR3 covers 15 residues. The germline V gene encodes CDR1 SGHNT and CDR2 YYREEE (reference sequence). CDR3 sequence (DNA): TGTGCCAGCAGCCCGCGACAGCTAATGAACACTGAAGCTTTCTTT. Translation gives CASSPRQLMNTEAFF.

The V and J genes are TRBV19 and TRBJ1-5; 11 nucleotides agree with TRBD1. The germline V gene has CDR1 LNHDA and CDR2 SQIVND (reference sequence). CDR3 length: 15 amino acids. The V gene end was trimmed by 6 bases and the J gene end by 5 bases; junction bases not matched to a gene: 6. CDR3 sequence: CASRTWGQGDQPQHF. CDR3 bases: TGTGCCAGTAGAACCTGGGGACAGGGGGATCAGCCCCAGCATTTT.

V and J are TRBV4-2 and TRBJ1-5; 9 nucleotides match TRBD1. J was trimmed by 6 bases and V by 2 bases; bases with no gene match: 11. In germline, CDR1 is LGHNA, CDR2 YNFKEQ. The length of the CDR3 is 17 residues. The CDR3 is CASSQWDRAQQAQPQHF. CDR3 bases: TGTGCCAGCAGCCAATGGGACAGGGCACAACAAGCTCAGCCCCAGCATTTT.